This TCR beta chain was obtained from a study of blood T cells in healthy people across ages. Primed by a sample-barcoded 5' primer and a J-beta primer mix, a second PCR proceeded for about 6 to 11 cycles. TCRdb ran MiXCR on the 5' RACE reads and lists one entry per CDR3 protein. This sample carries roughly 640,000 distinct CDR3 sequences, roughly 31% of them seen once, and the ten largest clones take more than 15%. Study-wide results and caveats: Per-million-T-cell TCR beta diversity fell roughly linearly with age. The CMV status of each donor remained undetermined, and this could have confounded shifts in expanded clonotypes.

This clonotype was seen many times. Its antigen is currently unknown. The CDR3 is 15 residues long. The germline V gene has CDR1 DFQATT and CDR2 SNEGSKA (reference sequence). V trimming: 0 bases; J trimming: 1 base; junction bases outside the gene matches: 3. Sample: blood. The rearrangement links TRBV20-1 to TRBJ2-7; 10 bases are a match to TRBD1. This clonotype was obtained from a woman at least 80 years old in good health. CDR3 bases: TGCAGTGCTAGAGATCCGGGACAGGGGTCCTACGAGCAGTACTTC. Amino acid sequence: CSARDPGQGSYEQYF.